A single sample gave rise to the 16 T cell receptor beta chains below, sequenced in a study of shared clonotypes between healthy human individuals. TCRdb's table, derived via immunoSEQ multiplex PCR, lists solely in-frame clones and lacks some. Here the sample spans about 2 million clones, about 95% being singletons. Terminally differentiated effector memory CD45RA+ cells were excluded by CCR7 positive selection of CD45RO-negative cells. Sequenced: naive CD8+ T cells sorted from blood. These receptors originate from a young man in good health.

The chain is built from TRBV19 and TRBJ2-7; no definite D call. Trimming cost V 5 bases and J 3 bases, with 11 bases left between them. Germline V gene sequence: CDR1 LNHDA, CDR2 SQIVND (reference sequence). The CDR3 covers 13 residues. In DNA, the CDR3 is TGTGCCAGTAGTCCCGGATTTGGCTACGAGCAGTACTTC. It specifies CASSPGFGYEQYF. The full variable domain, completed using reference TRBV19 and TRBJ2-7, is DGGITQSPKYLFRKEGQNVTLSCEQNLNHDAMYWYRQDPGQGLRLIYYSQIVNDFQKGDIAEGYSVSREKKESFPLTVTSAQKNPTAFYLCASSPGFGYEQYFGPGTRLTVT.

This rearrangement joins TRBV19 to TRBJ2-7; D may be TRBD2 (6 bases). Deletions cut 1 base from V and 3 bases from J, with 10 bases between. The CDR3 sequence is 14 residues long. Per the germline V gene, CDR1 is LNHDA and CDR2 is SQIVND (reference sequence). The CDR3 reads CASSIGGLYYEQYF. The DNA of the CDR3 is TGTGCCAGTAGTATAGGGGGACTTTACTACGAGCAGTACTTC.

This chain links TRBV27 with TRBJ1-2; 7 nucleotides match TRBD1. The germline V gene has CDR1 MNHEY and CDR2 SMNVEV (reference sequence). Trimming cost V 5 bases and J 6 bases; bases outside gene matches: 9. The CDR3 loop spans 14 amino acids. CDR3 DNA: TGTGCCAGCAGTCAAAGGGCGACAGGGAATGGCTACACCTTC. Amino acids: CASSQRATGNGYTF.

The V call is TRBV19, the J call TRBJ1-1; D gene ambiguous. The CDR3 is 15 amino acids. The germline V gene has CDR1 LNHDA and CDR2 SQIVND (reference sequence). V lost 7 bases, J lost 4 bases, and 19 bases lay in between. CDR3 loop: CASIPLEGSGTEAFF. CDR3 nucleotide sequence: TGTGCCAGTATCCCCTTGGAGGGTTCAGGCACTGAAGCTTTCTTT.

The rearrangement uses TRBV6-4 and TRBJ1-1; tentatively, D is TRBD1 (5 bases). Looked up from germline, CDR1 is MRHNA and CDR2 is SNTAGT. CDR3 length: 16 residues. Trimming stripped 3 bases from V and 1 base from J, with 15 bases between. CDR3 DNA sequence: TGTGCCAGCAGTGATGACCCAGGGATAAGGAACACTGAAGCTTTCTTT. This sequence encodes CASSDDPGIRNTEAFF.

For this clone: This sample includes further DNA sequences coding for the same CDR3. The V and J genes are TRBV5-1 and TRBJ2-7; D possibly matches TRBD1 or TRBD2 (5 bases each). The CDR3 runs 12 residues. V lost 0 bases, J lost 5 bases, and 6 bases lay in between. Germline V gene lookup returns CDR1 SGHRS and CDR2 YFSETQ. Written as DNA, the CDR3 is TGCGCCAGCAGCTTGGGAGGGGACGAGCAGTACTTC. It codes for CASSLGGDEQYF. The full variable domain, completed using reference TRBV5-1 and TRBJ2-7, is KAGVTQTPRYLIKTRGQQVTLSCSPISGHRSVSWYQQTPGQGLQFLFEYFSETQRNKGNFPGRFSGRQFSNSRSEMNVSTLELGDSALYLCASSLGGDEQYFGPGTRLTVT.

A single count supports this clone. The chain joins TRBV4-1 to TRBJ2-7, with D unclear. The CDR3 runs 14 residues. Germline CDR1 reads MGHRA; CDR2 reads YSYEKL. The V and J ends lost 0 bases and 6 bases respectively, with 12 bases between them. CDR3 nucleotide sequence: TGCGCCAGCAGCCAAGATGGCAGTTCGGTCGAGCAGTACTTC. Protein product: CASSQDGSSVEQYF.

The chain is built from TRBV27 and TRBJ2-1; the D is unclear. The germline V and J ends were trimmed by 2 bases and 5 bases, with 7 bases remaining between them. In germline, CDR1 is MNHEY, CDR2 SMNVEV (reference sequence). This CDR3 is built from 13 residues. CDR3 sequence reads: CASSLNSNNEQFF. CDR3 bases: TGTGCCAGCAGTTTAAACAGCAACAATGAGCAGTTCTTC.

The CDR3 DNA follows: TGTGCCAGCAGCTTAAGGGGGCTTTCCTCCTACGAGCAGTACTTC. Protein product: CASSLRGLSSYEQYF. J is TRBJ2-7 and V is TRBV13, with 7 bases identical to TRBD1. Per the germline V gene, CDR1 is PRHDT and CDR2 is FYEKMQ (reference sequence). The CDR3 sequence is 15 residues long. V lost 2 bases, J lost 0 bases, and 4 bases stayed unmatched.

V and J are TRBV7-9 and TRBJ2-3; no clear D. Germline lookup yields CDR1 SEHNR and CDR2 FQNEAQ (reference sequence). This CDR3 region has 15 residues. V was clipped by 1 base and J by 2 bases, with 10 bases between them. CDR3 protein: CASSLDRADTDTQYF. DNA for the CDR3: TGTGCCAGCAGCTTAGATCGGGCTGACACAGATACGCAGTATTTT. The full variable domain, with the rest looked up from reference TRBV7-9 and TRBJ2-3, is DTGVSQNPRHKITKRGQNVTFRCDPISEHNRLYWYRQTLGQGPEFLTYFQNEAQLEKSRLLSDRFSAERPKGSFSTLEIQRTEQGDSAMYLCASSLDRADTDTQYFGPGTRLTVL.

The chain combines TRBV4-1 with TRBJ2-1; TRBD2 matches at 12 bases. Trimming cost V 1 base and J 7 bases; bases outside gene matches: 2. Germline V gene sequence: CDR1 MGHRA, CDR2 YSYEKL. This CDR3 spans 15 amino acids. The CDR3 coding sequence is TGCGCCAGCAGCCAAGCTAGCGGGGGGGCTAATGAGCAGTTCTTC. It is translated as CASSQASGGANEQFF.

The chain employs TRBV7-8 and TRBJ2-5; 7 bases line up with TRBD1. The J segment lost 2 bases and the V segment lost 3 bases, leaving 9 bases of the junction unmatched. This CDR3 contains 16 residues. The germline V gene has CDR1 SGHVS and CDR2 FQNEAQ. CDR3 bases: TGTGCCAGCAGCTTGGTAGACAGGGTCTTTCAAGAGACCCAGTACTTC. Translation gives CASSLVDRVFQETQYF.

The rearrangement uses TRBV7-6 and TRBJ2-7, with D unclear. Trimming pared 0 bases from V and 4 bases from J, leaving 7 bases between. The CDR3 runs 13 residues. Germline CDR1 reads SGHVS; CDR2 reads FNYEAQ. CDR3 sequence: CASSLAGPYEQYF. In DNA, the CDR3 is TGTGCCAGCAGCTTAGCCGGTCCGTACGAGCAGTACTTC.

This chain uses TRBV15 with TRBJ2-3, with TRBD1 as a possible D gene (5 bases). The CDR3 contains 15 residues. V was trimmed by 1 base and J by 4 bases, leaving 12 bases between them. Germline V gene data show CDR1 as LNHNV and CDR2 as YYDKDF (reference sequence). The CDR3 DNA sequence: TGTGCCACCAGCAGAGTGTGGGGCAGCCCAGATACGCAGTATTTT. The encoded protein is CATSRVWGSPDTQYF.

The rearrangement links TRBV14 to TRBJ1-1; a weak D match, TRBD1 (5 bases). Per germline, CDR1 SGHDN and CDR2 FVKESK. The CDR3 spans 15 residues. Trimming removed 1 base from V and 2 bases from J, with 11 bases in between. The CDR3 region has the DNA TGTGCCAGCAGCCAAGTACCGACAGCTAACACTGAAGCTTTCTTT. Its translation: CASSQVPTANTEAFF.

The rearrangement uses TRBV28 and TRBJ1-4; the D gene is possibly TRBD1 (6 bases). With 3 bases removed from V and 7 bases from J, the gap between germline ends came to 18 bases. CDR3 length: 16 amino acids. Per the germline V gene, CDR1 is MDHEN and CDR2 is SYDVKM. In DNA, the CDR3 is TGTGCCAGCAGTTTTGGGAGCGCAGGGGAGGGTGAAAAACTGTTTTTT. Its protein is CASSFGSAGEGEKLFF.